The 28 T cell receptor beta chains below come from one sample, sequenced in a study of T-cell reconstitution after alpha-beta-depleted transplantation in children. Unique molecular identifiers were used to barcode this TCRbeta library. TCRdb called the PCR reads again in MiXCR, with one record for every CDR3 protein. The sample comprises fewer than 1 million distinct CDR3 sequences, around 15% of which are singletons, and just under 5% rests with the top ten. Sample: PBMCs, mostly from graft donor cells, taken 360 days after TCRalphabeta/CD19-depleted stem cell transplant. The receptor source for this set is a male patient between 5 and 17 years old who had a stem cell transplant for acute lymphoblastic leukemia, so the T cells may come from the graft donor.

At least ten counts were recorded for this clonotype. The V gene is TRBV2, the J gene TRBJ2-2, with D maybe TRBD2 (6 bases). CDR3 length: 15 residues. Germline lookup yields CDR1 SNHLY and CDR2 FYNNEI. Trimming took off 2 bases at V and 2 bases at J, with 9 bases between the two ends. For the CDR3, the DNA is TGTGCCAGCAGTGAAAGGGGAGGAAACACCGGGGAGCTGTTTTTT. It specifies CASSERGGNTGELFF.

Regarding this clonotype: At one end, the junction sequence differs from germline, possibly due to a read error. The V and J genes are TRBV5-1 and TRBJ1-1; D is uncertain. CDR1 is SGHRS and CDR2 is YFSETQ in the germline V gene. CDR3 length: 14 residues. In DNA form, the CDR3 reads TGCGCCAGCAGCCTTCACGGCCCGAACACTGAAGCTTTTTTT. Amino acids: CASSLHGPNTEAFF.

The CDR3 sequence: CASSYRGLSTDTQYF. CDR3 nucleotides: TGTGCCAGCAGTTACAGGGGGCTGAGCACAGATACGCAGTATTTT. The rearrangement links TRBV2 to TRBJ2-3, with 9 bases matching TRBD1. CDR1 is SNHLY, CDR2 FYNNEI, per germline. The V gene end was trimmed by 5 bases and the J gene end by 0 bases; junction bases not matched to a gene: 3. The CDR3 totals 15 residues.

This clonotype showed up just a few times. The gene calls are TRBV5-1 and TRBJ1-1; 7 nucleotides align to TRBD1. CDR3 length equals 19 residues. CDR1 is SGHRS and CDR2 is YFSETQ in the germline V gene. After removal of 1 base from V and 5 bases from J, the junction contained 20 bases not matched to a gene. The CDR3 DNA reads TGCGCCAGCAGCTTGCCTCGGTTCTCGGGCAGGGGGGTTGGTACTGAAGCTTTCTTT. This codes for CASSLPRFSGRGVGTEAFF.

About this clonotype itself: One end of the junction fails to match germline, which may point to a read error. V is TRBV7-9 and J is TRBJ2-7; D possibly corresponds to TRBD2 (6 bases). Per the germline V gene, CDR1 is SEHNR and CDR2 is FQNEAQ (reference sequence). This CDR3 has 11 residues. The CDR3 nucleotides are TGTGCCAGCGGAGCTTCAGGTAGCGGAGACTTC. The encoded protein is CASGASGSGDF.

This clonotype has a count of ten or more. The genes are TRBV29-1 and TRBJ2-2; possibly TRBD2 for D (7 bases). Germline assignment: CDR1 SQVTM and CDR2 ANQGSEA. Trimming stripped 6 bases from V and 7 bases from J, with 18 bases between. There are 14 residues in the CDR3. CDR3 in DNA: TGCAGCGTCGTAGAAGGGGGGGGCGTCGGGGAGCTGTTTTTT. Its protein is CSVVEGGGVGELFF.

In its sample, this clonotype was seen many times. The rearrangement links TRBV12-3 or TRBV12-4 to TRBJ2-5, with D uncertain. The CDR3 loop spans 13 amino acids. Trimming took 6 bases from V and 5 from J, leaving 13 bases between them. The CDR3 region is CASRVGLRETQYF. Here the CDR3 DNA reads TGTGCCAGCAGGGTTGGGTTAAGGGAGACCCAGTACTTC.

This chain joins TRBV5-1 and TRBJ1-5; no firm D call. The V end lost 4 bases, the J end lost 0 bases, and 11 bases lay between the germline ends. The CDR3 loop spans 15 amino acids. Germline values: CDR1 SGHRS, CDR2 YFSETQ. CDR3 residues: CASSLGEASNQPQHF. For the CDR3, the DNA is TGCGCCAGCAGCCTGGGAGAGGCTAGCAATCAGCCCCAGCATTTT.

The chain couples TRBV19 to TRBJ2-1; no firm D call. V gave up 7 bases and J gave up 8 bases, with 21 bases separating them. The V gene's germline CDR1 is LNHDA and CDR2 SQIVND (reference sequence). This CDR3 has 15 amino acids. The CDR3 is CASNNGPPGWDEQFF. The CDR3 nucleotides read TGTGCCAGTAACAACGGGCCTCCAGGATGGGATGAGCAGTTCTTC.

This clonotype was counted a few times. The J gene is TRBJ2-7, the V gene TRBV7-9; 8 nucleotides match TRBD2. There are 15 residues in the CDR3. The germline V gene has CDR1 SEHNR and CDR2 FQNEAQ (reference sequence). The trim removed 5 bases at V and 0 bases at J, leaving 6 bases unmatched. In DNA, the CDR3 is TGTGCCAGCAGCCGCAGCGGGGGTACCTCCTACGAGCAGTACTTC. Translated, it gives CASSRSGGTSYEQYF. Based on the CDR3 plus reference TRBV7-9 and TRBJ2-7, the full variable domain is DTGVSQNPRHKITKRGQNVTFRCDPISEHNRLYWYRQTLGQGPEFLTYFQNEAQLEKSRLLSDRFSAERPKGSFSTLEIQRTEQGDSAMYLCASSRSGGTSYEQYFGPGTRLTVT.

This clonotype was observed a few times. This rearrangement joins TRBV20-1 to TRBJ2-7, with D perhaps being TRBD1 or TRBD2 (5 bases each). CDR1 DFQATT and CDR2 SNEGSKA come from the germline V gene (reference sequence). This CDR3 contains 14 residues. Trimming shortened V by 0 bases and J by 6 bases, and 15 bases separated the two germline ends. CDR3 loop: CSARDVGDGLEQYF. The CDR3 region has the DNA TGCAGTGCTAGAGATGTGGGGGACGGCCTCGAGCAGTACTTC.

This chain connects TRBV12-3 or TRBV12-4 to TRBJ1-3; TRBD1 agrees at 10 bases. The V and J ends lost 5 bases and 0 bases, in that order; junction bases with no gene match: 1. The CDR3 runs 15 residues. The CDR3 nucleotides are TGTGCCAGCAGTCGACAGGGGGCCTCTGGAAACACCATATATTTT. This translates into CASSRQGASGNTIYF.

Many counts were recorded for this clonotype. J is TRBJ2-3 and V is TRBV10-3; D may correspond to TRBD1 or TRBD2 (5 bases each). Trimming took off 10 bases at V and 0 bases at J, with 17 bases between the two ends. The CDR3 extends over 15 amino acids. Germline V gives CDR1 ENHRY, CDR2 SYGVKD. CDR3: CANRDDGSSTDTQYF. The CDR3 DNA follows: TGTGCCAATCGGGACGATGGTTCAAGCACAGATACGCAGTATTTT.

This clonotype occurred many times. V and J are TRBV7-9 and TRBJ2-4, with D maybe TRBD2 (7 bases). Germline V gene data show CDR1 as SEHNR and CDR2 as FQNEAQ (reference sequence). There are 17 residues in the CDR3. Trimming shortened V by 6 bases and J by 0 bases, and 18 bases separated the two germline ends. CDR3 in DNA: TGTGCCAGCAGTTCCCATTGGGGGGGGCTAGCCAAAAACATTCAGTACTTC. Its translation is CASSSHWGGLAKNIQYF.

The chain recombines TRBV5-1 with TRBJ2-3; D gene ambiguous. The V gene lost 0 bases and the J gene lost 3 bases, with 11 bases spanning the gap. Germline CDR1 reads SGHRS; CDR2 reads YFSETQ. CDR3 size: 15 residues. CDR3 in DNA: TGCGCCAGCAGCTTGGATGCTAGAAGGACAGATACGCAGTATTTT. It yields the protein CASSLDARRTDTQYF.

This chain links TRBV6-5 with TRBJ2-1; 10 bases map to TRBD1. CDR1 and CDR2 (germline): MNHEY, SVGAGI. V shed 0 bases, J shed 4 bases, and the junction held 3 bases outside the gene matches. This CDR3 has 16 amino acids. CDR3 DNA sequence: TGTGCCAGCAGTTACTCGAAGGGACAGGGGTACAATGAGCAGTTCTTC. Encoded protein: CASSYSKGQGYNEQFF.

This clonotype was counted between two and nine times. The rearrangement uses TRBV4-1 and TRBJ2-1; a possible D gene is TRBD2 (6 bases). Trimming took off 2 bases at V and 5 bases at J, with 19 bases between the two ends. The CDR3 length is 17 residues. Germline V gene sequence: CDR1 MGHRA, CDR2 YSYEKL. DNA for the CDR3: TGCGCCAGCAGCCAATTTCGGGACTCGAAAAGACACAATGAGCAGTTCTTC. It codes for CASSQFRDSKRHNEQFF.

This clonotype was recorded many times. The V call is TRBV24-1, the J call TRBJ2-7; 12 bases are a match to TRBD1. CDR1 and CDR2 (germline): KGHDR, SFDVKD. The CDR3 is 16 amino acids. Germline trimming cut 4 bases from V and 4 bases from J; bases unmatched to any gene: 7. CDR3 DNA sequence: TGTGCCACCAGTGACACCGGGACAGGGGGCATTTACGAGCAGTACTTC. Amino acids: CATSDTGTGGIYEQYF.

This clonotype was picked up a small number of times. The V call is TRBV5-1, the J call TRBJ2-7; a possible D gene is TRBD2 (5 bases). CDR3 length: 14 amino acids. The V gene's germline CDR1 is SGHRS and CDR2 YFSETQ. The V gene lost 1 base and the J gene lost 4 bases, with 12 bases spanning the gap. CDR3 sequence reads: CASSLSGSDYEQYF. The CDR3 nucleotides read TGCGCCAGCAGCTTGTCGGGGAGTGATTACGAGCAGTACTTC.

A few counts support this clonotype. This chain uses TRBV5-1 with TRBJ2-7, with D possibly TRBD1 on 5 matching bases. Germline assignment: CDR1 SGHRS and CDR2 YFSETQ. This CDR3 comprises 14 residues. V shed 6 bases and J shed 3 bases, with 16 bases lying between them. CDR3 sequence (DNA): TGCGCCAGCAACCAGCAGGGTCCAGTCTACGAGCAGTACTTC. Amino acids: CASNQQGPVYEQYF.

The genes are TRBV9 and TRBJ2-3; 7 nucleotides match TRBD2. The CDR3 sequence is 16 residues long. Unmatched junction bases numbered 9, after V lost 3 bases and J lost 2 bases. CDR1 is SGDLS and CDR2 is YYNGEE in the germline V gene. The CDR3 DNA reads TGTGCCAGCAGCGCTCCGCCCGGGGGGACCACAGATACGCAGTATTTT. Its protein is CASSAPPGGTTDTQYF.

The sample holds many counts of this clonotype. V usage is TRBV5-1 and J usage is TRBJ2-2; TRBD1 matches 8 bases. Trimming removed 4 bases from V and 5 bases from J; junction bases left unmatched: 4. The CDR3 length is 14 residues. Germline V CDR1 and CDR2: SGHRS, YFSETQ. The CDR3 sequence is CASSLTGETGELFF. The DNA of the CDR3 is TGCGCCAGCAGCCTGACAGGGGAGACCGGGGAGCTGTTTTTT.

This clonotype was found a few times. The chain uses TRBV7-9 and TRBJ2-1; D gene unclear. CDR1 and CDR2 from the germline V gene are SEHNR and FQNEAQ (reference sequence). The CDR3 covers 13 residues. Between the trimmed V and J ends, which lost 0 bases and 13 bases, there was a span of 13 bases. CDR3 amino acids: CASSLAVELDQFF. CDR3 DNA: TGTGCCAGCAGCTTAGCGGTAGAACTTGATCAGTTCTTC.

The chain joins TRBV3-1 to TRBJ2-2, with unresolved D. The V gene's germline CDR1 is LGHDT and CDR2 YNNKEL (reference sequence). This CDR3 contains 14 residues. V was trimmed by 7 bases and J by 7 bases, leaving 16 bases between them. CDR3 in amino acids: CASNLDSIGGELFF. The CDR3 nucleotides read TGTGCCAGCAACCTTGACTCGATCGGCGGGGAGCTGTTTTTT.

This clonotype was seen many times. This sequence joins TRBV5-1 and TRBJ2-5; TRBD2 is a possible D gene (5 bases). This CDR3 is built from 15 residues. V gave up 6 bases and J gave up 5 bases, with 20 bases separating them. Germline V gene sequence: CDR1 SGHRS, CDR2 YFSETQ. CDR3 sequence (DNA): TGCGCCAGCATTAGAAGCGGAGGAAGGAGGGAGACCCAGTACTTC. Encoded protein: CASIRSGGRRETQYF.

This clonotype was seen a few times. Its ends do not fully match the called genes, so a read error is possible. The chain links TRBV4-1 to TRBJ1-1, with unresolved D. CDR3 length: 14 residues. Per the germline V gene, CDR1 is MGHRA and CDR2 is YSYEKL. The CDR3 region is CASSQPAKRHPEGF. Written as DNA, the CDR3 is TGCGCCAGCAGCCAACCAGCAAAGAGGCATCCTGAGGGCTTT.

The chain has TRBV4-1 and TRBJ2-7; 11 nucleotides line up with TRBD2. This CDR3 contains 17 residues. Looked up from germline, CDR1 is MGHRA and CDR2 is YSYEKL. J gave up 4 bases and V 4 bases, and 12 bases lay outside the gene matches. CDR3 nucleotides: TGCGCCAGCAGCCTCGTAGGACTAGCGGGCTTCAAATACGAGCAGTACTTC. This gives the protein CASSLVGLAGFKYEQYF.

The chain recombines TRBV7-9 with TRBJ2-7; TRBD1 is a possible D gene (7 bases). Germline V gene sequence: CDR1 SEHNR, CDR2 FQNEAQ (reference sequence). The CDR3 extends over 15 amino acids. The ends were cut back, 5 bases at V and 1 base at J, with 15 bases in the middle. In DNA, the CDR3 is TGTGCCAGCAGCCCGACAGGGAGGCAATCCTACGAGCAGTACTTC. It codes for CASSPTGRQSYEQYF.